The clone carrying this T cell receptor (beta chain) was detected ten times or more. Antigen: not known. The data are from a study of T-cell reconstitution after alpha-beta-depleted transplantation in children. Findings and caveats of the study: Some patients owed their high day-60 TCRbeta diversity to surviving recipient T cells and thymic progenitors. Reports say that about two months after transplant, the alpha-beta T cells came out of several hundred graft clones that had expanded. T cells produced anew were the main source of T-cell counts and diversity one year after transplant.

Trimming removed 3 bases from V and 2 bases from J, with 8 bases in between. The CDR3 runs to 14 residues. A TCRbeta library incorporating unique molecular identifiers was prepared. TCRdb re-derived calls from the PCR reads in MiXCR, one entry per CDR3 protein. The sample holds approximately 200,000 distinct CDR3 sequences, roughly 6.3% seen once. This rearrangement joins TRBV12-3 or TRBV12-4 to TRBJ2-1; D gene unclear. The material was PBMCs, obtained before TCRalphabeta/CD19-depleted stem cell transplant. This TCR came from a girl under three years old with combined immunodeficiency, due to receive a stem cell transplant. The CDR3 DNA reads TGTGCCAGCAGTTTTGGTGGGCCCTACAATGAGCAGTTCTTC. Amino acid sequence: CASSFGGPYNEQFF.